The T cell receptor (beta chain) under discussion was sequenced for a study of CD8+ T cells in alopecia areata. In the study overall: Dosing with tofacitinib proceeded for 6 to 18 months, followed by 6 months off drug. The study's findings and limits: Possibly because of HLA-related factors, TCR sharing was less clear across patients than in mice. Lesional tissue from the scalp (especially in alopecia totalis/universalis) showed higher clonality than normal scalp.

RNA extraction was followed by reverse transcription into cDNA, which acted as the sequencing template. The protocol was immunoSEQ multiplex PCR, while the TCRdb copy is restricted to in-frame clones and leaves out a portion. The sample gives about 140,000 clones, around four fifths of which show up once; just under 25% is in the top ten. Germline loops: CDR1 SGHRS, CDR2 YFSETQ. CDR3 length: 16 amino acids. Trimming shortened V by 5 bases and J by 2 bases, and 19 bases separated the two germline ends. Treatment of the sample: oral pan-JAK inhibitor, 5-10 mg twice daily. About this clone itself: Antigen: not known.

The receptor was derived from a human donor with alopecia areata. Specimen: CD8+ T cells sorted from blood, collected at week 4, from a patient treated with tofacitinib. V and J are TRBV5-1 and TRBJ2-5; D perhaps matches TRBD1 (5 bases). CDR3 sequence reads: CASRPLGRLGQETQYF. CDR3 coding DNA: TGCGCCAGCAGACCCCTGGGGCGTTTAGGACAAGAGACCCAGTACTTC.